The TCR beta chain described here comes from a study of Graves' ophthalmopathy and Graves' hyperthyroidism. Background on the study: Before any treatment was given, at initial diagnosis, peripheral blood was collected.

Findings and limits, study-wide: Most thyroid clonotypes with frequency above 0.001 were detected in blood too.

Looked up from germline, CDR1 is MNHEY and CDR2 is SVGEGT. Trimming removed 2 bases at V and 6 bases at J, with 7 bases between. This CDR3 has 12 amino acids. This clonotype was seen a few times. Its specificity is not known. Amplified material comprised TCR beta CDR3 regions derived from RNA transcripts. HTBI primers primed a first-round RT-PCR, and a second-round multiplex PCR followed. TCRdb reprocessed the multiplex PCR reads with MiXCR, giving one entry per CDR3 protein. The sample lists under 350,000 distinct CDR3 sequences, roughly 15% seen once, with about 12% in the top ten. The chain has TRBV6-2 or TRBV6-3 and TRBJ1-2; the D gene is possibly TRBD1 (6 bases). The source of this sequence is an adult man with Graves' ophthalmopathy. The specimen sequenced was peripheral blood. CDR3 protein: CASSYTGNGYTF. As DNA, the CDR3 is TGTGCCAGCAGTTACACAGGGAATGGCTACACCTTC.